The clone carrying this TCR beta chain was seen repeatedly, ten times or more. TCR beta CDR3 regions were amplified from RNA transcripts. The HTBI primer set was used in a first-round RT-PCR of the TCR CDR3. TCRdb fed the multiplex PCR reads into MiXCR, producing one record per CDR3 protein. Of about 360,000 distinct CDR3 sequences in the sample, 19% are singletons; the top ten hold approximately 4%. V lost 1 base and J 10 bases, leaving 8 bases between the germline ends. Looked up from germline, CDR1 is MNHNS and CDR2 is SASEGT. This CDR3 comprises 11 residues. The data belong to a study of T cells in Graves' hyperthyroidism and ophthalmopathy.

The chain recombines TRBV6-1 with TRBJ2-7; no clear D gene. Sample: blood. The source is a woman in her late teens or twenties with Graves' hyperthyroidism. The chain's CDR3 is CASSEEPTQYF. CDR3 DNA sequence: TGTGCCAGCAGTGAAGAGCCAACCCAGTACTTC.